This TCR beta chain was observed in a study of cytomegalovirus exposure and HLA in healthy donors. Study conclusions and caveats: The investigators catalogued 164 TCR beta chains as cytomegalovirus-associated. In vitro data verified a few CMV-associated chains as specific for CMV antigens. Researchers reported from a later analysis that most CMV-associated TCR beta chains appeared HLA-restricted.

Points on this clone: Its cognate antigen is unknown.

Although they were nominally healthy when sampled, donors likely had unrecorded immune exposures. Germline CDR1 LGHNA, CDR2 YSLEER. The CDR3 contains 11 residues. V was cut by 5 bases and J by 5 bases, with 6 bases left in between. A multiplex PCR was run with 60 Vbeta primers and 13 Jbeta primers. Profiled with immunoSEQ multiplex PCR; TCRdb holds only in-frame clones, not every one. The sample has about 120,000 clones; about four fifths are singletons. This clonotype originated in a female donor in good health and CMV-seropositive. The chain employs TRBV4-3 and TRBJ1-2; tentatively, D is TRBD1 (5 bases). Material: PBMCs. DNA for the CDR3: TGCGCCAGCAGCTCAGGGTATGGCTACACCTTC. Protein product: CASSSGYGYTF.